A single sample gave rise to the 5 T cell receptor beta chains below, sequenced in a study of cytomegalovirus exposure and HLA in healthy donors. The PCR ran on 60 Vbeta and 13 Jbeta primers. The method was immunoSEQ multiplex PCR; TCRdb's version includes in-frame clones alone and lacks a portion of them. The sample consists of about 160,000 clones, around 84% of them appearing once. Specimen: PBMCs. The receptors here all came from a man between 18 and 35 years old in good health and CMV-seronegative.

The CDR3 nucleotides are TGTGCCAGCAGCTCGGCGATTCGGGACACTGAAGCTTTCTTT. Amino acid sequence: CASSSAIRDTEAFF. The rearrangement links TRBV5-6 to TRBJ1-1; D uncertain. Germline V lookup: CDR1 SGHDT, CDR2 YYEEEE. V lost 3 bases and J lost 3, with 12 bases in between. This CDR3 is 14 amino acids long.

This clone was seen a single time. The chain joins TRBV10-3 to TRBJ1-1; possible D gene TRBD1, 5 bases. This CDR3 has 17 amino acids. The V and J ends lost 0 bases and 0 bases respectively, with 14 bases between them. Germline CDR1 and CDR2: ENHRY and SYGVKD. The CDR3 DNA reads TGTGCCATCAGTGAGTCTCTAGGGGCCCAGATGAACACTGAAGCTTTCTTT. Protein sequence: CAISESLGAQMNTEAFF.

This chain uses TRBV27 with TRBJ2-7, with D possibly TRBD2 on 5 matching bases. Germline assignment: CDR1 MNHEY and CDR2 SMNVEV (reference sequence). Trimming took off 8 bases at V and 6 bases at J, with 20 bases between the two ends. The CDR3 is 14 amino acids. The CDR3 DNA sequence: TGTGCCAGCCTTCGGTCCCGGGGAGACGGCGAGCAGTACTTC. It yields the protein CASLRSRGDGEQYF.

The chain uses TRBV4-1 and TRBJ2-3, with 7 bases that match TRBD2. V lost 1 base to trimming and J lost 6 bases; unmatched junction nucleotides: 4. CDR1 is MGHRA, CDR2 YSYEKL, per germline. The CDR3 has 14 amino acids. The CDR3 loop is CASSQGTSGDTQYF. DNA of the CDR3: TGCGCCAGCAGCCAAGGGACTAGTGGTGATACGCAGTATTTT.

This clone was detected a few times. The chain uses TRBV28 and TRBJ1-4, with 12 bases that match TRBD1. The J segment lost 2 bases and the V segment lost 10 bases, leaving 5 bases of the junction unmatched. CDR3 length: 15 amino acids. Germline lookup yields CDR1 MDHEN and CDR2 SYDVKM. The CDR3 coding sequence is TGTGCCACCTGGGACAGGGGGCTGACTAATGAAAAACTGTTTTTT. This translates into CATWDRGLTNEKLFF.